The TCR beta chain described here comes from a study of blood T cell repertoires in COVID-19. At the level of the study: Acute and convalescent COVID-19 specimens originated in the United States, Italy and Spain.

Using immunoSEQ multiplex PCR, the repertoire was profiled, and TCRdb retains in-frame clones only, with some absent. Of about 270,000 clones listed, roughly 90% are singletons. This CDR3 has 12 amino acids. Germline V gene data show CDR1 as PRHDT and CDR2 as FYEKMQ (reference sequence). The V end lost 3 bases, the J end lost 6 bases, and 6 bases lay between the germline ends. The age range of participants was about 18 to 95 years, with residence in some 25 US areas. Participants' own reports of clinical history determined their cohort assignment. Recovered status applied to Cohort 3 donors who had two consecutive negative PCRs. It also applied to those with clearance or with symptom resolution.

The chain couples TRBV13 to TRBJ1-5; D remains ambiguous. Sequenced: PBMCs or T cells enriched from blood (not recorded which). This TCR was recovered from a woman in her twenties or thirties who had recovered from COVID-19. The CDR3 DNA reads TGTGCCAGCAGCTTTAGCGGTCAGCCCCAGCATTTT. Translation: CASSFSGQPQHF.